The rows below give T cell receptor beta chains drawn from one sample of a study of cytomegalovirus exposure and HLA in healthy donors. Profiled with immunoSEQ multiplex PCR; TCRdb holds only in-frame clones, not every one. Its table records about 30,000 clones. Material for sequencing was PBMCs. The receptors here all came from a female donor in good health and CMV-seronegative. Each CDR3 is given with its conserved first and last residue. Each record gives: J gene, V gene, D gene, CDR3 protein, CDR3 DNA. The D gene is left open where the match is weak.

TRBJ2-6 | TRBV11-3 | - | CASSGRTAHGANVLTF | TGTGCCAGCAGCGGACGGACTGCTCATGGGGCCAACGTCCTGACTTTC
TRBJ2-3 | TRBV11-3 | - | CASSPTSTDTQYF | TGTGCCAGCAGCCCCACAAGCACAGATACGCAGTATTTT
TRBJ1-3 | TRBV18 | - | CASSPRAGASAGNTIYF | TGTGCCAGCTCACCAAGGGCAGGGGCTTCAGCTGGAAACACCATATATTTT
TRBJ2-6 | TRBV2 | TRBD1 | CASSETATGPNSGANVLTF | TGTGCCAGCAGTGAAACCGCGACAGGGCCTAACTCTGGGGCCAACGTCCTGACTTTC
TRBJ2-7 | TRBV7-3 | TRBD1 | CASSRGQGKGYEQYF | TGTGCCAGCAGCCGGGGACAGGGGAAAGGGTACGAGCAGTACTTC
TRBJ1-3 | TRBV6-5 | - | CASSYAFRGRQDTIYF | TGTGCCAGCAGTTACGCGTTTAGGGGCAGACAAGACACCATATATTTT
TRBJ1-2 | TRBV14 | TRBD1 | CASRGQGNYGYTF | TGTGCCAGCAGGGGACAGGGGAATTATGGCTACACCTTC
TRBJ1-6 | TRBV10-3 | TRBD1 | CAIRGQGNSPLHF | TGTGCCATCAGGGGACAGGGCAATTCACCCCTCCACTTT
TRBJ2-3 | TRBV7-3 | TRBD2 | CASSLTSGGSKTTDTQYF | TGTGCCAGCAGCTTGACTAGCGGGGGGTCAAAAACCACAGATACGCAGTATTTT
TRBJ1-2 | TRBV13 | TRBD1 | CASSLGTGFPPNYGYTF | TGTGCCAGCAGCCTAGGGACAGGGTTTCCTCCTAACTATGGCTACACCTTC
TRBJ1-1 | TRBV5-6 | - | CASSLRVRGNTEAFF | TGTGCCAGCAGCCTGAGGGTCAGGGGGAACACTGAAGCTTTCTTT
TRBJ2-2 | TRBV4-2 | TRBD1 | CASSQEAGTGYTGELFF | TGTGCCAGCAGCCAAGAAGCCGGGACAGGGTACACCGGGGAGCTGTTTTTT
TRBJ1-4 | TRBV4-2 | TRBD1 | CASSQASGQANEKLFF | TGTGCCAGCAGCCAAGCATCAGGACAGGCTAATGAAAAACTGTTTTTT
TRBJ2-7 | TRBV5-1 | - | CASSLTTDYGQYF | TGCGCCAGCAGCTTGACCACAGACTACGGGCAGTACTTC
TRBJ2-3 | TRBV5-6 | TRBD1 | CASSPTGQTYTDTQYF | TGTGCCAGCAGTCCGACGGGACAGACCTACACAGATACGCAGTATTTT
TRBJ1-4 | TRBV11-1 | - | CASSHEGLGAEKLFF | TGTGCCAGCAGCCACGAGGGACTCGGGGCGGAAAAACTGTTTTTT
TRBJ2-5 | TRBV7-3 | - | CASSSRGGEETQYF | TGTGCCAGCAGCTCTCGAGGTGGTGAAGAGACCCAGTACTTC
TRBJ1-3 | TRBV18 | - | CASSPTGGSGNTIYF | TGTGCCAGCTCACCCACGGGGGGCTCTGGAAACACCATATATTTT